What follows are 3 T cell receptor beta chains derived from one specimen sequenced in a study of CD8 T cells in ankylosing spondylitis. TCRdb reprocessed the 5' RACE reads with MiXCR, giving one entry per CDR3 protein. The sample shows some 120,000 distinct CDR3 sequences, roughly 15% of them seen only once. The sequencing input was blood, either unsorted or a sorted T cell fraction (not recorded which). These receptors all stem from a female donor with ankylosing spondylitis or in good health (not recorded which).

This clonotype was counted only a few times. The chain combines TRBV4-1 with TRBJ2-2; TRBD1 or TRBD2 may be the D gene (6 bases each). The germline CDR1 and CDR2 sequences are MGHRA and YSYEKL. The V end lost 4 bases, the J end lost 5 bases, and 14 bases lay between the germline ends. The CDR3 is 15 amino acids. The CDR3 loop is CASSRGQSGTGELFF. CDR3 in DNA: TGCGCCAGCAGCCGTGGACAGAGCGGGACCGGGGAGCTGTTTTTT.

This chain uses TRBV14 with TRBJ2-4; possible D gene TRBD1, 6 bases. The CDR3 has 17 residues. V was trimmed by 4 bases and J by 2 bases, leaving 18 bases between them. Germline CDR1 is SGHDN and CDR2 is FVKESK. As DNA, the CDR3 is TGTGCCAGCAGCCGATATAACCTGGACAGTCCCAAAAACATTCAGTACTTC. Translated: CASSRYNLDSPKNIQYF. The full variable domain, with the rest looked up from reference TRBV14 and TRBJ2-4, is EAGVTQFPSHSVIEKGQTVTLRCDPISGHDNLYWYRRVMGKEIKFLLHFVKESKQDESGMPNNRFLAERTGGTYSTLKVQPAELEDSGVYFCASSRYNLDSPKNIQYFGAGTRLSVL.

This rearrangement joins TRBV11-2 to TRBJ2-5, with TRBD2 as a possible D gene (6 bases). The germline gives CDR1 SGHAT, CDR2 FQNNGV. The CDR3 has 15 amino acids. Trimming cost V 4 bases and J 5 bases, with 17 bases left between them. The chain's CDR3 is CASSSGTPRWETQYF. DNA for the CDR3: TGTGCCAGCAGCTCCGGGACTCCTCGATGGGAGACCCAGTACTTC.